Below are 31 T cell receptor beta chains sequenced from a single sample in a study of T cells in Graves' hyperthyroidism and ophthalmopathy. RNA transcripts gave rise to amplified TCR beta CDR3 regions. TCR CDR3 underwent first-round RT-PCR with the HTBI primer set. TCRdb re-derived calls from the multiplex PCR reads in MiXCR, one entry per CDR3 protein. In the table there are around 600,000 distinct CDR3 sequences, 14% of which are singletons. Sequencing used blood. These TCRs come from a woman under 30 with Graves' ophthalmopathy.

This clonotype was counted at least ten times. The genes are TRBV29-1 and TRBJ2-1, with a weak D call TRBD1 (5 bases). Germline V gene data show CDR1 as SQVTM and CDR2 as ANQGSEA. V lost 0 bases, J lost 6 bases, and 15 bases lay in between. The CDR3 has 15 residues. In DNA, the CDR3 is TGCAGCGTTGAAGATTTTCAGGGCGTCATCAATGAGCAGTTCTTC. It yields the protein CSVEDFQGVINEQFF.

This clonotype has at least ten counts. The chain recombines TRBV28 with TRBJ2-7, with D tentatively TRBD2 (6 bases). CDR3 length equals 15 residues. With 4 bases removed from V and 4 bases from J, the gap between germline ends came to 17 bases. Looked up from germline, CDR1 is MDHEN and CDR2 is SYDVKM. The CDR3 loop reads CASSSAGGSFYEQYF. Here the CDR3 DNA reads TGTGCCAGCAGTTCAGCGGGCGGTAGTTTTTACGAGCAGTACTTC.

V and J are TRBV3-1 and TRBJ2-1; D unclear. Trimming took off 4 bases at V and 6 bases at J, with 7 bases between the two ends. CDR1 and CDR2 from the germline V gene are LGHDT and YNNKEL (reference sequence). The CDR3 spans 12 residues. The CDR3 reads CASSPTTNEQFF. The CDR3 region has the DNA TGTGCCAGCAGCCCAACTACCAATGAGCAGTTCTTC.

Turning to this clonotype: This may be a read error, as it is one base from a much larger clone. J is TRBJ2-7 and V is TRBV6-1; 12 bases are a match to TRBD2. The CDR3 totals 18 residues. J gave up 4 bases and V 5 bases, and 15 bases lay outside the gene matches. CDR1 and CDR2 from the germline V gene are MNHNS and SASEGT. CDR3 DNA sequence: TGTGCCAGCAGTCTTTCATTACTCGGACTAGCGGGATTTTACGAGCAGTACTTC. Encoded protein: CASSLSLLGLAGFYEQYF.

The chain links TRBV25-1 to TRBJ2-1; 9 nucleotides match TRBD1. After removal of 10 bases from V and 8 bases from J, the junction contained 9 bases not matched to a gene. Germline loops: CDR1 MGHDK, CDR2 SYGVNS. The CDR3 sequence is 13 residues long. DNA for the CDR3: TGTGCCATCTGGGGACAGGGAACGGATGAGCAGTTCTTC. Translation: CAIWGQGTDEQFF.

This clonotype was observed a handful of times. V and J are TRBV30 and TRBJ2-7; the D gene is possibly TRBD1 (5 bases). The CDR3 contains 14 residues. Germline V CDR1 and CDR2: GTSNPN, SVGIG (reference sequence). V lost 6 bases to trimming and J lost 0 bases, with 15 bases between them. The CDR3 DNA sequence: TGTGCCTGCAGACAGAGACAGAGCTCCTACGAGCAGTACTTC. This encodes CACRQRQSSYEQYF.

This clonotype has a count of ten or more. This chain connects TRBV9 to TRBJ2-7; 7 bases align to TRBD1. V was clipped by 2 bases and J by 0 bases; unmatched bases: 2. The CDR3 length is 14 residues. Germline V gene lookup returns CDR1 SGDLS and CDR2 YYNGEE. The CDR3 region has the DNA TGTGCCAGCAGCGTCCGGACAGGCTCCTACGAGCAGTACTTC. Protein product: CASSVRTGSYEQYF.

This chain connects TRBV12-3 or TRBV12-4 to TRBJ2-1, with 15 nucleotides matching TRBD2. Matching the DNA end better, TRBJ2-7 makes the J call doubtful. The CDR3 totals 16 residues. CDR3 in amino acids: CASSLGLAGGHNEQYF. CDR3 sequence (DNA): TGTGCCAGCAGCCTAGGACTAGCGGGAGGGCACAATGAGCAGTACTTC.

Ten or more counts support this clonotype. The V and J genes are TRBV6-2 or TRBV6-3 and TRBJ2-1, with TRBD2 matching 8 bases. CDR3 length: 14 residues. The junction had 8 bases not matched to a gene; V was cut back by 8 bases and J by 5 bases. Germline V gene sequence: CDR1 MNHEY, CDR2 SVGEGT. The chain's CDR3 is CASGGTRGDNEQFF. CDR3 in DNA: TGTGCCAGCGGCGGGACTAGAGGTGACAATGAGCAGTTCTTC.

This clonotype was recorded many times. V and J are TRBV2 and TRBJ2-7; either TRBD1 or TRBD2 may supply D (5 bases each). V dropped 5 bases and J dropped 1 base, with 18 bases sitting between them. Germline CDR1 and CDR2: SNHLY and FYNNEI. The CDR3 covers 16 residues. The CDR3 nucleotides read TGTGCCAGCAGTACGCCATGGGGCAGGAGGTCCTACGAGCAGTACTTC. Protein sequence: CASSTPWGRRSYEQYF.

Concerning this clonotype itself: This sequence may be a read error, since a much larger clone differs from it by one base. The chain has TRBV27 and TRBJ2-7; D ambiguous. Trimming removed 0 bases at V and 2 bases at J, with 5 bases between. The CDR3 runs 13 residues. Germline assignment: CDR1 MNHEY and CDR2 SMNVEV (reference sequence). CDR3 sequence (DNA): TGTGCCAGCAGTTTATCGTCCACCTACGAGCAGTACTTC. Protein: CASSLSSTYEQYF.

V and J are TRBV10-3 and TRBJ2-7; TRBD1 agrees at 9 bases. CDR3 length: 17 residues. From germline, CDR1 is ENHRY and CDR2 SYGVKD. The V gene end was trimmed by 1 base and the J gene end by 2 bases; junction bases not matched to a gene: 9. The CDR3 nucleotides read TGTGCCATCAGTGAGTTGGCTCCGGGACAGGGACCCTACGAGCAGTACTTC. Its translation: CAISELAPGQGPYEQYF.

This clonotype occurred a few times. The chain combines TRBV11-1 with TRBJ2-3; D may be TRBD2 (6 bases). This CDR3 has 16 residues. V shed 4 bases and J shed 2 bases, with 16 bases lying between them. Germline V lookup: CDR1 SGHAT, CDR2 FQDESV (reference sequence). The CDR3: CASSSRLEGNTDTQYF. In nucleotides, the CDR3 is TGTGCCAGCAGCTCTCGACTAGAAGGGAACACAGATACGCAGTATTTT.

There are many counts of this clonotype. This chain joins TRBV7-9 and TRBJ2-7; D call uncertain. The germline gives CDR1 SEHNR, CDR2 FQNEAQ (reference sequence). V shed 1 base and J shed 0 bases, with 7 bases lying between them. This CDR3 contains 14 residues. The CDR3 DNA is TGTGCCAGCAGCTTAGAAGAGAGCTCCTACGAGCAGTACTTC. This gives the protein CASSLEESSYEQYF.

This clonotype was detected ten times or more. The rearrangement uses TRBV7-9 and TRBJ2-7; 9 bases are shared with TRBD2. With 2 bases clipped from V and 3 bases from J, the junction kept 8 bases outside the gene matches. The CDR3 has 16 residues. Germline lookup yields CDR1 SEHNR and CDR2 FQNEAQ (reference sequence). The CDR3 protein is CASSLWAGGPLYEQYF. The CDR3 DNA follows: TGTGCCAGCAGCTTATGGGCGGGAGGGCCTCTCTACGAGCAGTACTTC.

The chain is built from TRBV29-1 and TRBJ2-7; D not resolved. V was shortened by 0 bases and J by 2 bases, with 14 bases between the two germline ends. Germline CDR1 SQVTM, CDR2 ANQGSEA. This CDR3 is built from 15 residues. Here the CDR3 reads CSVEDLVGSTYEQYF. DNA of the CDR3: TGCAGCGTTGAAGATTTGGTGGGCAGCACCTACGAGCAGTACTTC.

As concerns this clonotype: This may arise from a read error, as a much more abundant clone is one base away. The CDR3 region is CASSRQGVRGNRPQHF. DNA for the CDR3: TGTGCCAGCAGTCGACAGGGAGTTCGTGGCAATCGGCCCCAGCATTTT. V and J are TRBV28 and TRBJ1-5; the match to TRBD1 covers 7 bases. CDR3 length: 16 amino acids. Per germline, CDR1 MDHEN and CDR2 SYDVKM.

This clonotype has just a few counts. The CDR3 loop reads CASSPDELTKSFNEQFF. CDR3 bases: TGTGCCAGCAGCCCTGATGAACTCACTAAATCTTTCAATGAGCAGTTCTTC. This rearrangement joins TRBV7-9 to TRBJ2-1; no reliable D call. Germline V gene lookup returns CDR1 SEHNR and CDR2 FQNEAQ (reference sequence). V lost 5 bases to trimming and J lost 6 bases, with 23 bases between them. This CDR3 region has 17 residues.

This clonotype was seen at least ten times. This chain connects TRBV7-9 to TRBJ2-1; D remains ambiguous. In germline, CDR1 is SEHNR, CDR2 FQNEAQ (reference sequence). Trimming removed 3 bases from V and 10 bases from J, with 13 bases in between. CDR3 length equals 13 residues. CDR3 nucleotides: TGTGCCAGCAGCTTGGCAGACCCAATGGAGCAGTTCTTC. It yields the protein CASSLADPMEQFF.

Of note for this clonotype: A much larger clonotype is one base distant, so this may be a read error. The chain carries TRBV27 and TRBJ2-7; 8 positions match TRBD2. CDR3 size: 16 residues. Germline CDR1 is MNHEY and CDR2 is SMNVEV (reference sequence). V lost 7 bases and J lost 6; bases outside the gene matches: 17. For the CDR3, the DNA is TGTGCCAGCACTACTCTTCGAACGGGAGGGCCGGTCGAGCAGTACTTC. Translating gives CASTTLRTGGPVEQYF.

This clonotype was seen only a few times. The CDR3 DNA is TGTGCCAGCAGCTTAGACAGGGGACCCAAAAACATTCAGTACTTC. Its protein product is CASSLDRGPKNIQYF. The rearrangement links TRBV5-8 to TRBJ2-4, with TRBD1 matching 8 bases. Germline loops: CDR1 SGHTS, CDR2 YDEGEE. This CDR3 comprises 15 residues. Trimming removed 2 bases from V and 2 bases from J; junction bases left unmatched: 3.

A few counts support this clonotype. Given a much more abundant clone one base away, this may be a read error. The V and J genes are TRBV30 and TRBJ2-3; no firm D call. The CDR3 loop spans 12 amino acids. CDR1 and CDR2 (germline): GTSNPN, SVGIG (reference sequence). The V end lost 5 bases, the J end lost 6 bases, and 12 bases lay between the germline ends. In DNA form, the CDR3 reads TGTGCCTGGGCCCTCGCCGGGGATACGCAGTATTTT. Its translation: CAWALAGDTQYF.

Note on this clonotype: A junction boundary mismatches the germline segment, possibly from a read error. This rearrangement joins TRBV14 to TRBJ1-4; D is unclear. CDR3 length: 17 residues. CDR1 is SGHDN and CDR2 is FVKESK in the germline V gene. CDR3 bases: TGTGCCAGCAGCCAAGAGTCCACGGGCGCAACTAGTGAAAAACTGTTTTTT. Translated: CASSQESTGATSEKLFF.

The chain carries TRBV27 and TRBJ1-2, with D uncertain. CDR3 size: 13 residues. CDR1 is MNHEY, CDR2 SMNVEV, per germline (reference sequence). V shed 5 bases and J shed 0 bases, with 7 bases lying between them. The CDR3 loop is CASSHGANYGYTF. The CDR3 DNA reads as TGTGCCAGCAGTCACGGCGCTAACTATGGCTACACCTTC.

This clonotype was counted ten times or more. The chain is built from TRBV7-9 and TRBJ2-5; no clear D. CDR1 is SEHNR, CDR2 FQNEAQ, per germline (reference sequence). V was clipped by 1 base and J by 5 bases, with 8 bases between them. The CDR3 runs to 13 residues. The CDR3 loop is CASSLVPSETQYF. In DNA form, the CDR3 reads TGTGCCAGCAGCTTAGTCCCCAGCGAGACCCAGTACTTC.

Details on this clonotype: A much larger clonotype is one base distant, so this may be a read error. V is TRBV20-1 and J is TRBJ2-7; TRBD1 is a possible D gene (5 bases). CDR1 and CDR2 (germline): DFQATT, SNEGSKA (reference sequence). CDR3 length: 12 residues. Trimming stripped 1 base from V and 2 bases from J, with 6 bases between. CDR3 sequence reads: CSARGQPYEQYF. The CDR3 region has the DNA TGCAGTGCTAGAGGACAGCCCTACGAGCAGTACTTC.

As for this clonotype: This may be a read error: a much more frequent sequence differs by one nucleotide. CDR3 sequence (DNA): TGTGCCAGCAGTTCTCCGACAGGGGTCGTCTGCGAGCAGTACTTC. Its translation is CASSSPTGVVCEQYF. This chain connects TRBV27 to TRBJ2-7, with 8 bases identical to TRBD1. Germline CDR1 MNHEY, CDR2 SMNVEV (reference sequence). The CDR3 is 15 amino acids. V lost 4 bases to trimming and J lost 6 bases; unmatched junction nucleotides: 11.

CDR3 region: CASSYSSSGLYNEQFF. CDR3 bases: TGTGCCAGCAGTTACTCGTCTAGCGGTCTCTACAATGAGCAGTTCTTC. The chain links TRBV6-5 to TRBJ2-1; 7 bases agree with TRBD2. The CDR3 is 16 residues long. Per germline, CDR1 MNHEY and CDR2 SVGAGI. Trimming cost V 0 bases and J 3 bases; bases outside gene matches: 5.

This sequence joins TRBV7-6 and TRBJ2-7; D remains unclear. Germline V CDR1 and CDR2: SGHVS, FNYEAQ. Trimming pared 5 bases from V and 4 bases from J, leaving 24 bases between. The CDR3 runs 17 residues. This chain's CDR3 is CASSPNIWGTAKYEQYF. CDR3 bases: TGTGCCAGCAGCCCGAATATTTGGGGTACCGCCAAATACGAGCAGTACTTC.

V usage is TRBV24-1 and J usage is TRBJ2-7; possible D gene TRBD2, 6 bases. The CDR3 covers 14 residues. V lost 10 bases, J lost 0 bases, and 15 bases lay in between. The germline V gene encodes CDR1 KGHDR and CDR2 SFDVKD. The CDR3 reads CATAGSKDSYEQYF. The CDR3 DNA sequence: TGTGCCACAGCGGGCAGCAAAGACTCCTACGAGCAGTACTTC.

The sample holds many counts of this clonotype. The chain carries TRBV6-1 and TRBJ1-6, with TRBD1 matching 8 bases. The CDR3 covers 16 residues. Per the germline V gene, CDR1 is MNHNS and CDR2 is SASEGT. V gave up 5 bases and J gave up 8 bases; unmatched junction bases: 11. CDR3 nucleotide sequence: TGTGCCAGCAGTTTTGAAACAGGGGGATTGGATTCACCCCTCCACTTT. This sequence encodes CASSFETGGLDSPLHF.